This T cell receptor beta chain appears in the sequencing data of a study of T cells after posttransplantation cyclophosphamide. Points from the study as a whole: After PTCy, TRB diversity resembled that of CNI/methotrexate controls. Donor CD8+ memory clones often dominated recipient blood repertoires at later times.

The CDR3 runs 15 residues. Looked up from germline, CDR1 is SGDLS and CDR2 is YYNGEE. The V gene lost 0 bases and the J gene lost 5 bases, with 11 bases spanning the gap. This related bone marrow graft donor gave peripheral blood on the day of marrow donation. The naive gate required viable CD3+CD4+ or CD3+CD8+ cells with CCR7+CD45RA+CD45RO-CD95-CD27+CD28+ phenotype. Clones were read by immunoSEQ multiplex PCR, and TCRdb kept only the in-frame ones, dropping some. The sample lists a few thousand clones; about 95% were seen once. Details on this clone: Its antigen is as yet unknown.

The sample comprised naive CD8+ T cells sorted from PBMCs. The chain links TRBV9 to TRBJ2-2; D unclear. This TCR derives from a woman in her forties or fifties in good health and a related stem cell transplant donor. This CDR3 is CASSVDPTVTGELFF. CDR3 in DNA: TGTGCCAGCAGCGTAGACCCCACTGTTACCGGGGAGCTGTTTTTT.